The 29 T cell receptor beta chains below were found in one sample sequenced in a study of blood T cell repertoires in COVID-19. The table came from immunoSEQ multiplex PCR; TCRdb's copy has only in-frame clones and leaves some out. The sample contains around 290,000 clones, around nine tenths of which appear only once. Source material: PBMCs or T cells enriched from blood (not recorded which). The receptors derive from a woman under 30 who had recovered from COVID-19.

The J gene is TRBJ2-1, the V gene TRBV27; 11 bases align to TRBD2. After removal of 5 bases from V and 7 bases from J, the junction contained 4 bases not matched to a gene. Germline CDR1 reads MNHEY; CDR2 reads SMNVEV (reference sequence). The CDR3 loop spans 14 amino acids. Written as DNA, the CDR3 is TGTGCCAGCAGTACTAGCGGGAGCTGGAATGAGCAGTTCTTC. It is translated as CASSTSGSWNEQFF.

The chain uses TRBV19 and TRBJ1-3; the D is unclear. The V and J ends lost 6 bases and 1 base respectively, with 10 bases between them. Germline V gene data show CDR1 as LNHDA and CDR2 as SQIVND (reference sequence). There are 14 residues in the CDR3. In DNA form, the CDR3 reads TGTGCCAGTAGAAGACGGGGTTCTGGAAACACCATATATTTT. It translates to CASRRRGSGNTIYF.

The V call is TRBV13, the J call TRBJ1-3; D gene ambiguous. The V gene lost 5 bases and the J gene lost 2 bases, with 13 bases spanning the gap. The length of the CDR3 is 15 residues. CDR1 PRHDT and CDR2 FYEKMQ come from the germline V gene (reference sequence). The CDR3: CASSVRGSTGNTIYF. The CDR3 nucleotides read TGTGCCAGCAGCGTGAGAGGTAGCACTGGAAACACCATATATTTT.

The chain carries TRBV28 and TRBJ2-1; TRBD2 agrees at 11 bases. Germline-derived CDR1 and CDR2 are MDHEN and SYDVKM. Trimming removed 6 bases from V and 6 bases from J; junction bases left unmatched: 13. The CDR3 is made up of 17 amino acids. This chain's CDR3 is CASSQGRLAGRFNEQFF. CDR3 nucleotides: TGTGCCAGCAGCCAGGGACGACTAGCGGGGAGATTCAATGAGCAGTTCTTC.

CDR3 sequence reads: CASSSRAGQVAGQPQHF. The CDR3 DNA is TGTGCCAGTAGTTCCCGGGCGGGACAGGTCGCGGGACAGCCCCAGCATTTT. The J gene is TRBJ1-5, the V gene TRBV19, with TRBD1 identical over 8 bases. Germline V lookup: CDR1 LNHDA, CDR2 SQIVND (reference sequence). The V and J ends lost 5 bases and 7 bases, in that order; junction bases with no gene match: 16. The CDR3 totals 17 residues.

This clone was detected only once. The V call is TRBV5-6, the J call TRBJ1-1; a weak D match, TRBD1 (6 bases). There are 14 residues in the CDR3. Germline-derived CDR1 and CDR2 are SGHDT and YYEEEE. V lost 6 bases and J 5 bases, leaving 17 bases between the germline ends. CDR3 coding DNA: TGTGCCAGCACCCGGCAGGGGATCGGGACTGAAGCTTTCTTT. It is translated as CASTRQGIGTEAFF.

This clone was detected only once. The J gene is TRBJ1-1, the V gene TRBV12-5; D possibly corresponds to TRBD1 (5 bases). Germline assignment: CDR1 LGHNT and CDR2 FRNRAP. The V and J ends lost 6 bases and 0 bases respectively, with 11 bases between them. This CDR3 contains 14 residues. The CDR3 is CASGPDSMNTEAFF. CDR3 in DNA: TGTGCTAGTGGCCCCGACAGTATGAACACTGAAGCTTTCTTT.

This sequence joins TRBV5-1 and TRBJ2-7; 8 nucleotides match TRBD1. CDR1 SGHRS and CDR2 YFSETQ come from the germline V gene. This CDR3 region has 16 residues. Losses at the gene ends were 2 bases for V and 1 base for J; bases not matched to a gene: 8. CDR3 region: CASSLFGTGVSYEQYF. DNA of the CDR3: TGCGCCAGCAGCTTATTCGGGACAGGCGTATCCTACGAGCAGTACTTC.

The V call is TRBV6-5, the J call TRBJ1-3, with 9 bases fitting TRBD1. The trim removed 8 bases at V and 2 bases at J, leaving 7 bases unmatched. The CDR3 is 15 amino acids. Germline values: CDR1 MNHEY, CDR2 SVGAGI. CDR3 sequence: CASGEDRGAGNTIYF. CDR3 nucleotide sequence: TGTGCCAGCGGAGAGGACAGGGGAGCTGGAAACACCATATATTTT.

The CDR3, as DNA: TGCGCCAGCAGCCTAATCGTGACAGGGGGCTCGAGAACTGAAGCTTTCTTT. This gives the protein CASSLIVTGGSRTEAFF. The chain combines TRBV5-1 with TRBJ1-1, with TRBD1 matching over 10 bases. After removal of 4 bases from V and 5 bases from J, the junction contained 14 bases not matched to a gene. Germline CDR1 reads SGHRS; CDR2 reads YFSETQ. The CDR3 length is 17 residues.

The rearrangement joins TRBV30 to TRBJ1-4; D perhaps matches TRBD1 (5 bases). Per germline, CDR1 GTSNPN and CDR2 SVGIG (reference sequence). The CDR3 runs 13 residues. Between the trimmed V and J ends, which lost 4 bases and 3 bases, there was a span of 9 bases. CDR3 amino acids: CAWTRGANEKLFF. The CDR3 region has the DNA TGTGCCTGGACACGGGGGGCTAATGAAAAACTGTTTTTT.

The chain links TRBV27 to TRBJ1-6; D uncertain. The CDR3 runs to 11 residues. In germline, CDR1 is MNHEY, CDR2 SMNVEV (reference sequence). V lost 6 bases, J lost 6 bases, and 3 bases lay in between. Written as DNA, the CDR3 is TGTGCCAGCAGCTCTAATTCACCCCTCCACTTT. Protein: CASSSNSPLHF.

In nucleotides, the CDR3 is TGTGCCAGTAGTACTCGGTGGACTCCGGGGGGTGAAAAACTGTTTTTT. Residues: CASSTRWTPGGEKLFF. This rearrangement joins TRBV19 to TRBJ1-4, with a weak D call TRBD1 (5 bases). The CDR3 loop spans 16 amino acids. V was clipped by 4 bases and J by 7 bases, with 19 bases between them. Per the germline V gene, CDR1 is LNHDA and CDR2 is SQIVND (reference sequence).

The rearrangement links TRBV18 to TRBJ2-1; D may be TRBD1 (5 bases). Germline CDR1 and CDR2: KGHSH and LQKENI. The length of the CDR3 is 18 residues. Trimming left V 2 bases short and J 0 bases short, with 17 bases between. CDR3 nucleotide sequence: TGTGCCAGCTCACCAGGGTTTATAGGACACATCTCCTACAATGAGCAGTTCTTC. Translated: CASSPGFIGHISYNEQFF.

The V gene is TRBV6-6, the J gene TRBJ2-5, with 9 bases that match TRBD1. Germline values: CDR1 MNHNY, CDR2 SVGAGI (reference sequence). V lost 6 bases to trimming and J lost 1 base; unmatched junction nucleotides: 3. This CDR3 is built from 14 residues. The DNA for the CDR3 is TGTGCCAGCAGACCGACAGGGGGCCAAGAGACCCAGTACTTC. Translating gives CASRPTGGQETQYF.

This clone was counted a single time. The J gene is TRBJ2-7, the V gene TRBV25-1, with 11 bases aligning to TRBD2. After removal of 8 bases from V and 4 bases from J, the junction contained 13 bases not matched to a gene. The germline gives CDR1 MGHDK, CDR2 SYGVNS. The CDR3 is 16 amino acids. CDR3 sequence: CASYGRALAGAYEQYF. The DNA for the CDR3 is TGTGCCAGCTACGGGCGTGCACTAGCGGGAGCTTACGAGCAGTACTTC.

V usage is TRBV10-3 and J usage is TRBJ2-3; D unclear. Between the trimmed V and J ends, which lost 2 bases and 6 bases, there was a span of 9 bases. From germline, CDR1 is ENHRY and CDR2 SYGVKD. The CDR3 extends over 13 amino acids. CDR3 sequence: CAISETPRDTQYF. CDR3 DNA sequence: TGTGCCATCAGTGAGACCCCTAGGGATACGCAGTATTTT.

V gene TRBV12-3 or TRBV12-4 combines with J gene TRBJ2-5, with D perhaps matching TRBD2 (6 bases). V lost 8 bases and J lost 5, with 15 bases in between. CDR3 size: 13 residues. The CDR3 spells CASSEGRDETQYF. CDR3 DNA sequence: TGTGCCAGCTCGGAGGGCAGGGACGAGACCCAGTACTTC.

A single count supports this clone. The chain links TRBV4-1 to TRBJ1-2, with 9 positions matching TRBD1. V was clipped by 5 bases and J by 3 bases; unmatched bases: 7. Germline V gene lookup returns CDR1 MGHRA and CDR2 YSYEKL. There are 15 residues in the CDR3. The CDR3 coding sequence is TGCGCCAGCAGCGGACCGGGACAGGGAGACTATGGCTACACCTTC. It translates to CASSGPGQGDYGYTF.

The V gene is TRBV6-5, the J gene TRBJ2-7, with a weak D call TRBD1 (5 bases). CDR1 MNHEY and CDR2 SVGAGI come from the germline V gene. The CDR3 runs to 14 residues. Trimming removed 4 bases from V and 0 bases from J, with 10 bases in between. Here the CDR3 DNA reads TGTGCCAGCAGTTTAATCGACAGCTCCTACGAGCAGTACTTC. Encoded protein: CASSLIDSSYEQYF.

The J gene is TRBJ2-3, the V gene TRBV19; 13 bases agree with TRBD2. CDR3 length equals 14 residues. The germline gives CDR1 LNHDA, CDR2 SQIVND (reference sequence). Trimming removed 9 bases from V and 5 bases from J; junction bases left unmatched: 5. The CDR3 reads CASRTSGSIDTQYF. DNA for the CDR3: TGTGCCAGCCGGACTAGCGGGAGTATAGATACGCAGTATTTT.

The rearrangement joins TRBV28 to TRBJ1-4; 8 nucleotides match TRBD1. This CDR3 spans 15 amino acids. Losses at the gene ends were 7 bases for V and 0 bases for J; bases not matched to a gene: 4. The germline V gene encodes CDR1 MDHEN and CDR2 SYDVKM. CDR3 nucleotides: TGTGCCAGCACCCCGACAGGGGCAACTAATGAAAAACTGTTTTTT. Translation gives CASTPTGATNEKLFF.

This clone was detected only once. The DNA of the CDR3 is TGCGCCAGCAGCCAAGATCCCCGGAGCATGCTAGCCAAAAACATTCAGTACTTC. Translation: CASSQDPRSMLAKNIQYF. The V call is TRBV4-1, the J call TRBJ2-4; D not certain. V lost 0 bases to trimming and J lost 0 bases, with 15 bases between them. Germline V CDR1 and CDR2: MGHRA, YSYEKL. The CDR3 is made up of 18 amino acids.

The chain couples TRBV5-1 to TRBJ2-1; 9 nucleotides align to TRBD1. The CDR3 contains 14 residues. Germline lookup yields CDR1 SGHRS and CDR2 YFSETQ. V trimming: 4 bases; J trimming: 5 bases; junction bases outside the gene matches: 4. The CDR3 spells CASSGGQGDNEQFF. The CDR3 DNA follows: TGCGCCAGCAGCGGGGGACAGGGTGACAATGAGCAGTTCTTC.

V usage is TRBV2 and J usage is TRBJ1-1, with D possibly matching TRBD1 (5 bases). The germline V gene has CDR1 SNHLY and CDR2 FYNNEI. The length of the CDR3 is 15 residues. V was trimmed by 8 bases and J by 0 bases, leaving 16 bases between them. CDR3 bases: TGTGCCAGCCCGACCGGGACGGGAGTGAACACTGAAGCTTTCTTT. This encodes CASPTGTGVNTEAFF.

The V gene is TRBV24-1, the J gene TRBJ2-1; TRBD2 matches at 8 bases. The germline CDR1 and CDR2 sequences are KGHDR and SFDVKD. The CDR3 has 17 residues. V was pared by 3 bases and J by 4 bases, with 10 bases of the junction left unmatched. The DNA for the CDR3 is TGTGCCACCAGTGATCCGAACCGTGGGACTAGGTACAATGAGCAGTTCTTC. Translating gives CATSDPNRGTRYNEQFF.

This clone was detected only a few times. The chain uses TRBV11-2 and TRBJ1-3, with 9 bases fitting TRBD1. The CDR3 totals 16 residues. V was clipped by 3 bases and J by 1 base; unmatched bases: 4. The germline gives CDR1 SGHAT, CDR2 FQNNGV. The CDR3 loop reads CASSFWDRVSGNTIYF. The CDR3 DNA sequence: TGTGCCAGCAGCTTCTGGGACAGGGTGTCTGGAAACACCATATATTTT.

The chain links TRBV10-3 to TRBJ2-5; perhaps TRBD1 as D (6 bases). V was shortened by 7 bases and J by 4 bases, with 10 bases between the two germline ends. Germline V lookup: CDR1 ENHRY, CDR2 SYGVKD. The CDR3 is 12 amino acids. Here the CDR3 reads CAIKGQLETQYF. The CDR3 DNA follows: TGTGCCATCAAGGGACAATTAGAGACCCAGTACTTC.

The rearrangement links TRBV10-2 to TRBJ1-4, with D maybe TRBD1 (5 bases). The CDR3 consists of 12 residues. In germline, CDR1 is WSHSY, CDR2 SAAADI. With 2 bases removed from V and 10 bases from J, the gap between germline ends came to 8 bases. CDR3: CASSESRGKLFF. The CDR3 DNA reads as TGCGCCAGCAGTGAGAGTAGGGGAAAACTGTTTTTT.